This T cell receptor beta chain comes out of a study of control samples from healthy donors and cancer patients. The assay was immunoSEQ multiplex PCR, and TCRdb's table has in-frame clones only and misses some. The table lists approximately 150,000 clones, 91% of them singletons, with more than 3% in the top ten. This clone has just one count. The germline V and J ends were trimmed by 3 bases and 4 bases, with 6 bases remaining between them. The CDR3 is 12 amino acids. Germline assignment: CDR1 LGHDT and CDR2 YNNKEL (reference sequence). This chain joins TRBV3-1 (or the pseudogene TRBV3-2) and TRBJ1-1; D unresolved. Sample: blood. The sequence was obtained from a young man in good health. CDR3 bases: TGTGCCAGCAGCCAGGGTCTCACTGAAGCTTTCTTT. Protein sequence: CASSQGLTEAFF.